These 31 T cell receptor beta chains share one sample of origin, sequenced in a study of T-cell memory formation after mild COVID-19. TCRdb re-called the 5' RACE reads through MiXCR, storing one row per CDR3 protein. The repertoire includes 170,000 or so distinct CDR3 sequences, roughly 31% of them detected once, and 9.5% to 15% sits in the top ten. Sequenced: PBMCs or a T cell subset sorted from them (not recorded which). These receptors all come from an adult woman who had mild COVID-19 (a few samples of this study predate the infection). Cell type and time point are not known.

The chain carries TRBV18 and TRBJ1-1; D is unresolved. V was shortened by 2 bases and J by 4 bases, with 8 bases between the two germline ends. This CDR3 has 13 residues. CDR1 and CDR2 (germline): KGHSH, LQKENI. The CDR3 DNA reads as TGTGCCAGCTCACCAGTTTTAGGCACTGAAGCTTTCTTT. It specifies CASSPVLGTEAFF.

This sequence joins TRBV6-6 and TRBJ2-3; the match to TRBD1 covers 7 bases. V lost 6 bases to trimming and J lost 4 bases; unmatched junction nucleotides: 4. This CDR3 contains 13 residues. Germline V gene data show CDR1 as MNHNY and CDR2 as SVGAGI (reference sequence). CDR3 loop: CASSRGQADTQYF. CDR3 bases: TGTGCCAGCAGCCGAGGACAGGCAGATACGCAGTATTTT.

The chain carries TRBV5-1 and TRBJ2-4, with D perhaps matching TRBD2 (7 bases). Trimming took off 4 bases at V and 5 bases at J, with 13 bases between the two ends. CDR3 length equals 14 residues. The V gene's germline CDR1 is SGHRS and CDR2 YFSETQ. The CDR3 DNA reads TGCGCCAGCAGCGCCGGGGGGCCACAAAACATTCAGTACTTC. Amino acids: CASSAGGPQNIQYF.

This clonotype was observed a few times. The chain recombines TRBV5-6 with TRBJ2-1, with D possibly matching TRBD2 (6 bases). This CDR3 comprises 14 residues. Per germline, CDR1 SGHDT and CDR2 YYEEEE. Trimming shortened V by 5 bases and J by 6 bases, and 15 bases separated the two germline ends. The DNA for the CDR3 is TGTGCCAGCAGACTCAGGAGGGCCCTCAATGAGCAGTTCTTC. This sequence encodes CASRLRRALNEQFF.

The chain carries TRBV11-3 and TRBJ2-1; D ambiguous. CDR3 length: 18 amino acids. Germline CDR1 and CDR2: SGHNT and YENEEA. Trimming removed 1 base from V and 3 bases from J, with 19 bases in between. CDR3 residues: CASSLGSGRRSGYNEQFF. The CDR3 DNA reads as TGTGCCAGCAGCTTAGGCTCCGGACGGCGATCTGGCTACAATGAGCAGTTCTTC.

There are a few counts of this clonotype. This chain joins TRBV7-2 and TRBJ2-1; D gene unclear. From germline, CDR1 is SGHTA and CDR2 FQGNSA. Trimming took off 1 base at V and 2 bases at J, with 3 bases between the two ends. This CDR3 is built from 13 residues. The CDR3 sequence: CASSLVPYNEQFF. The DNA for the CDR3 is TGTGCCAGCAGCTTAGTCCCCTACAATGAGCAGTTCTTC.

The chain links TRBV29-1 to TRBJ2-1; D may be TRBD1 or TRBD2 (5 bases each). The germline CDR1 and CDR2 sequences are SQVTM and ANQGSEA. The CDR3 has 14 amino acids. V gave up 7 bases and J gave up 2 bases, with 15 bases separating them. The CDR3 is CSGGVPGPYNEQFF. The CDR3 nucleotides are TGCAGCGGCGGTGTTCCGGGGCCCTACAATGAGCAGTTCTTC.

The chain links TRBV4-2 to TRBJ2-3; 13 bases are shared with TRBD2. Per the germline V gene, CDR1 is LGHNA and CDR2 is YNFKEQ. The CDR3 is 17 amino acids. V dropped 0 bases and J dropped 8; count of bases not matched to a gene: 8. CDR3 residues: CASSQDRTSGSRATQYF. CDR3 nucleotides: TGTGCCAGCAGCCAAGATAGGACTAGCGGGAGTAGAGCTACGCAGTATTTT.

The CDR3 region is CASSWPPGPGANVLTF. DNA for the CDR3: TGTGCCAGCAGCTGGCCGCCGGGTCCCGGGGCCAACGTCCTGACTTTC. The V gene is TRBV7-9, the J gene TRBJ2-6, with D uncertain. The germline gives CDR1 SEHNR, CDR2 FQNEAQ (reference sequence). Trimming took off 4 bases at V and 4 bases at J, with 14 bases between the two ends. CDR3 size: 16 residues.

This clonotype has a handful of counts. The chain combines TRBV20-1 with TRBJ2-1; TRBD1 is a possible D gene (5 bases). This CDR3 is 14 amino acids long. CDR1 is DFQATT, CDR2 SNEGSKA, per germline (reference sequence). V dropped 3 bases and J dropped 4 bases, with 13 bases sitting between them. The chain's CDR3 is CSASYPGAYNEQFF. CDR3 DNA sequence: TGCAGTGCTAGCTACCCTGGGGCGTACAATGAGCAGTTCTTC.

The chain recombines TRBV14 with TRBJ1-2; unclear D gene. The V end was cut by 4 bases, the J end by 5 bases, with 17 bases between. Germline values: CDR1 SGHDN, CDR2 FVKESK. CDR3 length: 15 residues. CDR3 sequence (DNA): TGTGCCAGCAGCCCCTCCCGATACGCACCTTATGGCTACACCTTC. Protein: CASSPSRYAPYGYTF.

This clonotype showed up just a few times. The chain recombines TRBV6-5 with TRBJ2-7; TRBD1 aligns across 7 bases. Trimming cost V 0 bases and J 4 bases; bases outside gene matches: 6. CDR1 is MNHEY, CDR2 SVGAGI, per germline. This CDR3 contains 15 residues. The CDR3 here is CASSYSYRGVYEQYF. The CDR3 bases are TGTGCCAGCAGTTACTCGTACAGGGGAGTTTACGAGCAGTACTTC.

The J gene is TRBJ2-3, the V gene TRBV24-1; D uncertain. Per germline, CDR1 KGHDR and CDR2 SFDVKD. The CDR3 is 14 amino acids. Trimming pared 5 bases from V and 0 bases from J, leaving 8 bases between. CDR3: CATSGGYSTDTQYF. For the CDR3, the DNA is TGTGCCACCAGTGGTGGGTATAGCACAGATACGCAGTATTTT.

CDR3 nucleotide sequence: TGTGCCAGCAGCCAAGATCTGGCGAGCTCCTACGAGCAGTACTTC. This encodes CASSQDLASSYEQYF. The V gene is TRBV3-1, the J gene TRBJ2-7; D is unresolved. Germline V CDR1 and CDR2: LGHDT, YNNKEL (reference sequence). Trimming removed 0 bases from V and 0 bases from J, with 9 bases in between. The CDR3 consists of 15 residues.

This clonotype was observed a few times. The chain has TRBV4-1 and TRBJ1-1; D uncertain. CDR3 length: 15 amino acids. V lost 3 bases and J 1 base, leaving 12 bases between the germline ends. The germline CDR1 and CDR2 sequences are MGHRA and YSYEKL. The CDR3 DNA reads as TGCGCCAGCAGCCACCCCGGCCTGACGAACACTGAAGCTTTCTTT. Protein product: CASSHPGLTNTEAFF.

The genes are TRBV4-1 and TRBJ2-1, with D tentatively TRBD2 (6 bases). V lost 4 bases and J 7 bases, leaving 14 bases between the germline ends. The CDR3 consists of 14 residues. Germline loops: CDR1 MGHRA, CDR2 YSYEKL. The CDR3 is CASSLTWGGNEQFF. The CDR3 DNA follows: TGCGCCAGCAGCCTTACCTGGGGAGGAAATGAGCAGTTCTTC.

The table lists this clonotype with a few counts. The chain has TRBV3-1 and TRBJ2-5, with TRBD2 matching over 7 bases. Trimming at V came to 4 bases and at J to 1 base, leaving 3 bases not matched to a gene. Germline V gives CDR1 LGHDT, CDR2 YNNKEL (reference sequence). The CDR3 covers 14 residues. CDR3 residues: CASSPGTTQETQYF. DNA for the CDR3: TGTGCCAGCAGCCCCGGGACTACCCAAGAGACCCAGTACTTC.

The chain carries TRBV6-2 or TRBV6-3 and TRBJ1-2; 7 bases fit TRBD1. Germline assignment: CDR1 MNHEY and CDR2 SVGEGT. The length of the CDR3 is 14 residues. V was clipped by 6 bases and J by 0 bases; unmatched bases: 4. The CDR3 nucleotides are TGTGCCAGCAGCAAGGGACAGACTAACTATGGCTACACCTTC. Residues: CASSKGQTNYGYTF.

This clonotype has more than one count but fewer than ten. V is TRBV19 and J is TRBJ1-2; TRBD1 matches at 7 bases. Unmatched junction bases numbered 8, after V lost 7 bases and J lost 6 bases. The CDR3 consists of 13 residues. Germline CDR1 reads LNHDA; CDR2 reads SQIVND (reference sequence). CDR3: CASTVDRVHGYTF. The CDR3 bases are TGTGCCAGTACCGTAGACAGGGTTCATGGCTACACCTTC.

The V call is TRBV20-1, the J call TRBJ1-5, with 9 nucleotides matching TRBD1. There are 14 residues in the CDR3. Germline assignment: CDR1 DFQATT and CDR2 SNEGSKA (reference sequence). V gave up 3 bases and J gave up 6 bases; unmatched junction bases: 6. CDR3 loop: CSASWTGVGQPQHF. Here the CDR3 DNA reads TGCAGTGCTAGTTGGACAGGGGTGGGTCAGCCCCAGCATTTT.

This clonotype has more than one count but fewer than ten. The chain links TRBV7-9 to TRBJ2-3; no definite D call. Per the germline V gene, CDR1 is SEHNR and CDR2 is FQNEAQ (reference sequence). This CDR3 comprises 15 residues. Trimming removed 0 bases at V and 2 bases at J, with 9 bases between. The CDR3 DNA is TGTGCCAGCAGCTTAGCGGCGCTTGACACAGATACGCAGTATTTT. This codes for CASSLAALDTDTQYF.

Only one count was recorded for this clonotype. The rearrangement uses TRBV9 and TRBJ2-7; D unresolved. CDR3 length: 14 residues. Trimming left V 0 bases short and J 6 bases short, with 13 bases between. Germline V gives CDR1 SGDLS, CDR2 YYNGEE. DNA for the CDR3: TGTGCCAGCAGCGTAGATGGTTCCTTCCGCGAGCAGTACTTC. Protein: CASSVDGSFREQYF. Using reference TRBV9 and TRBJ2-7 for the parts outside the CDR3, the full variable domain is DSGVTQTPKHLITATGQRVTLRCSPRSGDLSVYWYQQSLDQGLQFLIQYYNGEERAKGNILERFSAQQFPDLHSELNLSSLELGDSALYFCASSVDGSFREQYFGPGTRLTVT.

The gene calls are TRBV7-2 and TRBJ2-5; 7 positions match TRBD1. Germline V gives CDR1 SGHTA, CDR2 FQGNSA. This CDR3 spans 16 amino acids. Losses at the gene ends were 4 bases for V and 2 bases for J; bases not matched to a gene: 10. CDR3: CASSSNMTGLQETQYF. CDR3 nucleotides: TGTGCCAGCAGCTCCAACATGACAGGGTTACAAGAGACCCAGTACTTC. The complete variable domain, with remaining parts taken from reference TRBV7-2 and TRBJ2-5, reads GAGVSQSPSNKVTEKGKDVELRCDPISGHTALYWYRQSLGQGLEFLIYFQGNSAPDKSGLPSDRFSAERTGGSVSTLTIQRTQQEDSAVYLCASSSNMTGLQETQYFGPGTRLLVL.

V and J are TRBV7-6 and TRBJ2-2; D gene ambiguous. CDR3 length: 12 residues. Germline V CDR1 and CDR2: SGHVS, FNYEAQ. Trimming took off 2 bases at V and 7 bases at J, with 5 bases between the two ends. The CDR3 spells CASSLRGGELFF. The CDR3 coding sequence is TGTGCCAGCAGCTTACGCGGCGGGGAGCTGTTTTTT. Full variable domain (outside the CDR3, taken from reference TRBV7-6 and TRBJ2-2): GAGVSQSPRYKVTKRGQDVALRCDPISGHVSLYWYRQALGQGPEFLTYFNYEAQQDKSGLPNDRFSAERPEGSISTLTIQRTEQRDSAMYRCASSLRGGELFFGEGSRLTVL.

This sequence joins TRBV6-2 or TRBV6-3 and TRBJ2-7; 7 bases are a match to TRBD1. Trimming removed 2 bases from V and 2 bases from J; junction bases left unmatched: 12. The CDR3 has 17 amino acids. Looked up from germline, CDR1 is MNHEY and CDR2 is SVGEGT. The chain's CDR3 is CASSYEGGFLTTYEQYF. The CDR3 DNA is TGTGCCAGCAGTTACGAAGGGGGCTTCCTCACGACCTACGAGCAGTACTTC.

Here the CDR3 DNA reads TGTGCCAGCAGAAGGAATAGCGGGAGGGCTTCCTACGAGCAGTACTTC. Amino acid sequence: CASRRNSGRASYEQYF. The gene calls are TRBV6-2 or TRBV6-3 and TRBJ2-7; 11 bases fit TRBD2. Germline V gene sequence: CDR1 MNHEY, CDR2 SVGEGT. The CDR3 is 16 amino acids. V shed 6 bases, J shed 1 base, and the junction held 8 bases outside the gene matches.

The chain joins TRBV20-1 to TRBJ1-5, with D maybe TRBD1 (6 bases). Between the trimmed V and J ends, which lost 3 bases and 4 bases, there was a span of 16 bases. CDR3 length: 15 residues. Germline-derived CDR1 and CDR2 are DFQATT and SNEGSKA (reference sequence). The CDR3 region is CSASYTGTNNQPQHF. Here the CDR3 DNA reads TGCAGTGCTAGCTACACCGGGACAAATAATCAGCCCCAGCATTTT.

This clonotype has a handful of counts. The V gene is TRBV5-1, the J gene TRBJ2-2, with a tentative D call TRBD2 (6 bases). V shed 1 base and J shed 3 bases, with 10 bases lying between them. Germline-derived CDR1 and CDR2 are SGHRS and YFSETQ. The CDR3 totals 15 residues. The CDR3 loop is CASSLSWEDTGELFF. The CDR3 nucleotides are TGCGCCAGCAGCTTGTCTTGGGAGGACACCGGGGAGCTGTTTTTT.

This chain links TRBV6-6 with TRBJ2-7, with TRBD1 matching over 8 bases. The CDR3 loop spans 17 amino acids. V trimming: 2 bases; J trimming: 0 bases; junction bases outside the gene matches: 9. In germline, CDR1 is MNHNY, CDR2 SVGAGI (reference sequence). The CDR3 nucleotides read TGTGCCAGCAGTTACCATGGGAGACAGGGGTTCTCCTACGAGCAGTACTTC. Its protein is CASSYHGRQGFSYEQYF.

The CDR3 DNA follows: TGTGCCACCAGCAGAGATGGCGGAAACCAAGAGACCCAGTACTTC. Its translation is CATSRDGGNQETQYF. The rearrangement links TRBV15 to TRBJ2-5, with D unresolved. Per germline, CDR1 LNHNV and CDR2 YYDKDF (reference sequence). The CDR3 has 15 residues. Trimming took 0 bases from V and 0 from J, leaving 8 bases between them.

There are a few counts of this clonotype. This chain links TRBV12-3 or TRBV12-4 with TRBJ2-4; D not resolved. Trimming pared 6 bases from V and 7 bases from J, leaving 10 bases between. The CDR3 is 12 amino acids. CDR3 nucleotides: TGTGCCAGCAGCCATCCTCGGAACATTCAGTACTTC. Translated, it gives CASSHPRNIQYF.